Each of the 7 T cell receptor beta chains below was sequenced from the same sample in a study of cytomegalovirus exposure and HLA in healthy donors. This PCR relied on a set of 60 Vbeta primers and 13 Jbeta primers. This table comes from immunoSEQ multiplex PCR, and its TCRdb copy is limited to in-frame clones, with some not included. The table has approximately 89,000 clones, around four fifths seen once. The material sequenced was PBMCs. The receptors were sampled from a man aged 25-40 years in good health and CMV-seropositive.

This chain uses TRBV4-1 with TRBJ1-5, with D perhaps TRBD1 (6 bases). Per germline, CDR1 MGHRA and CDR2 YSYEKL. The CDR3 sequence is 16 residues long. The ends were cut back, 0 bases at V and 2 bases at J, with 11 bases in the middle. CDR3 nucleotide sequence: TGCGCCAGCAGCCAAGACGGTGGGGGCGGCAATCAGCCCCAGCATTTT. Protein product: CASSQDGGGGNQPQHF.

This rearrangement joins TRBV20-1 to TRBJ1-1; D might be TRBD1 (5 bases). Trimming cost V 6 bases and J 7 bases, with 9 bases left between them. Germline CDR1 and CDR2: DFQATT and SNEGSKA (reference sequence). The CDR3 covers 10 residues. CDR3 in DNA: TGCAGTGCCTTGGGGCTTGAAGCTTTCTTT. Translating it yields CSALGLEAFF.

The chain has TRBV27 and TRBJ2-5; D is unresolved. The J call could be wrong; TRBJ2-7 is a better fit for the DNA end. From germline, CDR1 is MNHEY and CDR2 SMNVEV (reference sequence). The CDR3 is made up of 13 amino acids. The CDR3 DNA reads TGTGCCAGCAGTTTATCCTCCCCCTACGAGCAGTACTTC. It specifies CASSLSSPYEQYF.

The CDR3: CASRTGKDTEAFF. CDR3 nucleotide sequence: TGTGCCAGCCGGACAGGCAAGGACACTGAAGCTTTCTTT. V is TRBV2 and J is TRBJ1-1; 7 nucleotides agree with TRBD1. In germline, CDR1 is SNHLY, CDR2 FYNNEI. The CDR3 has 13 residues. V shed 8 bases, J shed 3 bases, and the junction held 6 bases outside the gene matches.

This clone was seen only a few times. This chain uses TRBV4-3 with TRBJ1-5, with D unclear. CDR1 and CDR2 from the germline V gene are LGHNA and YSLEER. The ends were cut back, 0 bases at V and 3 bases at J, with 9 bases in the middle. CDR3 length: 15 amino acids. The CDR3 reads CASSQEVTINQPQHF. For the CDR3, the DNA is TGCGCCAGCAGCCAAGAGGTGACAATCAATCAGCCCCAGCATTTT.

This clone occurred once. The genes are TRBV30 and TRBJ1-2; tentatively, D is TRBD1 (6 bases). This CDR3 contains 13 residues. V was trimmed by 5 bases and J by 4 bases, leaving 14 bases between them. Germline loops: CDR1 GTSNPN, CDR2 SVGIG (reference sequence). The CDR3 DNA reads TGTGCCTGGCAGGCTCAGGGGCTCTATGGCTACACCTTC. Translating gives CAWQAQGLYGYTF.

The J gene is TRBJ1-5, the V gene TRBV19, with D possibly TRBD1 on 5 matching bases. Germline lookup yields CDR1 LNHDA and CDR2 SQIVND (reference sequence). Trimming shortened V by 3 bases and J by 2 bases, and 11 bases separated the two germline ends. This CDR3 is built from 15 residues. CDR3 sequence reads: CASSIRPRGNQPQHF. CDR3 nucleotides: TGTGCCAGTAGTATCCGGCCCAGGGGCAATCAGCCCCAGCATTTT. Full variable domain (missing parts from reference TRBV19 and TRBJ1-5): DGGITQSPKYLFRKEGQNVTLSCEQNLNHDAMYWYRQDPGQGLRLIYYSQIVNDFQKGDIAEGYSVSREKKESFPLTVTSAQKNPTAFYLCASSIRPRGNQPQHFGDGTRLSIL.